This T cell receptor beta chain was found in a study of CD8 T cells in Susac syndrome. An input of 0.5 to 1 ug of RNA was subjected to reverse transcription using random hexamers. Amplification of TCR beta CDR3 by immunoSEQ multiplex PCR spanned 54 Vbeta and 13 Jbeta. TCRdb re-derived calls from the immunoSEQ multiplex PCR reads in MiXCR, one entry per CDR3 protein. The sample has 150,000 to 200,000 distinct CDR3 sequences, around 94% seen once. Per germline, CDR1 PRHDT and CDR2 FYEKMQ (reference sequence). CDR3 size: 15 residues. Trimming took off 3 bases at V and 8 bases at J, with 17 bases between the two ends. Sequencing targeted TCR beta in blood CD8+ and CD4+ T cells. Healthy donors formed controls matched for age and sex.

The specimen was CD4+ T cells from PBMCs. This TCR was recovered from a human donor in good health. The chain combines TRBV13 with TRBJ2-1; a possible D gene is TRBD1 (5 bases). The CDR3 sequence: CASSFVQGNRYEQFF. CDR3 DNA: TGTGCCAGCAGCTTCGTCCAGGGAAATAGGTATGAGCAGTTCTTC. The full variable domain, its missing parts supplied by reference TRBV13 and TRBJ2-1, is AAGVIQSPRHLIKEKRETATLKCYPIPRHDTVYWYQQGPGQDPQFLISFYEKMQSDKGSIPDRFSAQQFSDYHSELNMSSLELGDSALYFCASSFVQGNRYEQFFGPGTRLTVL.